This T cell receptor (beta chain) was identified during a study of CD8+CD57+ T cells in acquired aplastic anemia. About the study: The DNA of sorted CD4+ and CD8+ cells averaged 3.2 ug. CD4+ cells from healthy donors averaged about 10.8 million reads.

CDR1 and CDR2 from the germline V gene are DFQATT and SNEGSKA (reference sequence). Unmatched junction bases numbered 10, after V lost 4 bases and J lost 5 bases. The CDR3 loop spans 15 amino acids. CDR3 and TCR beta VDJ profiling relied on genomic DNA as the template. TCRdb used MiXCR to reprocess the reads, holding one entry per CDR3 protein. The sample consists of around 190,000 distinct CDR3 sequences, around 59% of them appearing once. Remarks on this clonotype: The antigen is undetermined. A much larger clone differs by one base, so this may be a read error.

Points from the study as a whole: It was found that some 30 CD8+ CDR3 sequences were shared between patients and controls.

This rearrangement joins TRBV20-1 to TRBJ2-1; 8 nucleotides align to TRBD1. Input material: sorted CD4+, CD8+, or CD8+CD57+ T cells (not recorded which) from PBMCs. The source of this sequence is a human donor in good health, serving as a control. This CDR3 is CSAIKPGQVNNEQFF. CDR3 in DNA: TGCAGTGCTATTAAGCCGGGACAGGTAAACAATGAGCAGTTCTTC.